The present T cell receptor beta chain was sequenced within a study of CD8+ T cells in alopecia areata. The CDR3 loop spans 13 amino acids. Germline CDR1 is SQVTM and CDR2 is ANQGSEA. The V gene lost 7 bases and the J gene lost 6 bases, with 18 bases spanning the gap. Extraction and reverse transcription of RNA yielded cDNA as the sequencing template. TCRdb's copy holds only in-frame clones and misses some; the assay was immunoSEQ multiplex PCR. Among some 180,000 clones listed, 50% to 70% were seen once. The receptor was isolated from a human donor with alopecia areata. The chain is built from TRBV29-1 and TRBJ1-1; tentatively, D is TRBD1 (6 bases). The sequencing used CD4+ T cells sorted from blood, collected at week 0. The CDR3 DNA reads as TGCAGCGCTTCACAGGGTTCTAGGTCTGAAGCTTTCTTT. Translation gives CSASQGSRSEAFF.